This record concerns one T cell receptor (beta chain) sequence. Its antigen remains unidentified. There are no base qualities to consult, and no much larger clone falls within one base. According to the germline V gene (reference sequence), CDR1 reads SGHKS and CDR2 reads YYEKEE. The CDR3 contains 14 residues, cysteine and phenylalanine counted. Just the 42-base CDR3 DNA is kept, in frame starting at base 1. Trimming removed 0 bases from V and 4 bases from J, leaving 8 bases between the germline ends. These data originate in a study of blood T cell repertoires in COVID-19 (dated by TCRdb to the early 2020s). Looking at the study overall: Samples covering the acute and convalescent phases of COVID-19 were provided by collaborators in the United States, Italy and Spain. The prospective study material was composed of cDNA or gDNA derived from T cells, B-cell-depleted T cells, or PBMCs. Deeply sampled blood TCRbeta repertoires from subjects exposed to, actively infected with, or recovered from COVID-19 were included in the dataset. The repertoires were released in a freely available public database meant as a resource for research on the immune response to SARS-CoV-2. The samples were drawn from the first 160 participants of the ongoing ImmuneRACE study and from over 950 subjects provided by 6 global collaborators. Nearly every sample came with metadata listing a de-identified subject ID, COVID-19 status, age in years and sex. Where HLA class I and class II types were available, the types were taken from metadata supplied by the sample provider, not from assay-based typing. General findings and caveats noted by the study authors: The amount of clinical and demographic metadata varied by source and participant and was provided uncurated.

Each collaborating institution followed its own protocols to collect whole blood in K2EDTA tubes. Collaborator samples were shipped for TCRbeta analysis as frozen whole blood, isolated PBMCs, or DNA extracted from either sample type. The immunoSEQ Assay, a bias-controlled multiplex PCR, was used to amplify TCRbeta CDR3 regions from genomic DNA. In the source study's methods: The number of nucleated cells in each sample was estimated by amplification of reference gene primers within the assay. To quantify the absolute abundance of each unique TCRbeta CDR3 rearrangement, sequence reads were collapsed and filtered. Productive Simpson clonality was computed per sample as the square root of Simpson's diversity index over productive rearrangements. In its TCRdb copy, this immuneACCESS table keeps in-frame sequences only and misses some clones. Where compared with another copy, unresolved V genes explain less than half of these, and the others have no known cause. That table supplies the V and J calls and clone size; D and trimming were determined from the DNA. Across this sample there are around 40,000 clones, with roughly 85% seen only once. In total, the top ten clones hold 8% to 10% of the sample.

Sequencing was done on a sample of peripheral blood. This sequence was found in a human donor in a cohort sampled during active COVID-19. The sequence links TRBV5-5 to TRBJ1-5, with the D gene not clear enough to name. The nucleotide sequence is TGTGCCAGCAGCTTGGAACAGATTAATCAGCCCCAGCATTTT. It is translated as CASSLEQINQPQHF.